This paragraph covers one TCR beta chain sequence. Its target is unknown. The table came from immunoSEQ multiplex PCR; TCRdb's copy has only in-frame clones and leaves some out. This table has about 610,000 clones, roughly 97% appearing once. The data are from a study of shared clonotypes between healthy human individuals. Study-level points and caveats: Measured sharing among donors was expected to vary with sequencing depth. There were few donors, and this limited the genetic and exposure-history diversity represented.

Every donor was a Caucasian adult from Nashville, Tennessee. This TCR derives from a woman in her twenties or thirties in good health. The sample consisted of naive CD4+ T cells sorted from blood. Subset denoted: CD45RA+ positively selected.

The CDR3 region has the DNA TGTGCCAGCAGTGGCAGGGACAGGGGAGACTATGGCTACACCTTC. Residues: CASSGRDRGDYGYTF. This chain links TRBV2 with TRBJ1-2, with TRBD1 matching 10 bases. This CDR3 contains 15 residues. V lost 4 bases and J lost 3; bases outside the gene matches: 5. Germline V gene lookup returns CDR1 SNHLY and CDR2 FYNNEI.